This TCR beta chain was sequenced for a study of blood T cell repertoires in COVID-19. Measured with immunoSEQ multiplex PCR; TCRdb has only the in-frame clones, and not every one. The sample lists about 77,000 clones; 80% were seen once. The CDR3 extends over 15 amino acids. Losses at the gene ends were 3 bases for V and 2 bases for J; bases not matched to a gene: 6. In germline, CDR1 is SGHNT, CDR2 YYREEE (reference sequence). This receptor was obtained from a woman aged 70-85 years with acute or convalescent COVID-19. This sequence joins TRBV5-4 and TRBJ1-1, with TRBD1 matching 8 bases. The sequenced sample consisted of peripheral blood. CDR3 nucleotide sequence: TGTGCCAGCAGCTCGGGACAGGTTCCAAACACTGAAGCTTTCTTT. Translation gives CASSSGQVPNTEAFF.